This TCR beta chain was recovered during a study of massively parallel sequencing of T cell beta chains (dated by TCRdb to the late 2000s). The study in broad terms: Human TCR beta CDR3 diversity in peripheral blood was profiled using 5'-RACE, Illumina short-read sequencing and a dedicated short-read assembly strategy. Study-level results and caveats: Subsampling showed clonotype counts rising linearly with read number, indicating sequencing depth was far from saturation. Since the RNA was pooled from many donors, the results capture clonotype abundance averaged across the population rather than the repertoire of any individual. Most clonotypes (about 65% of the roughly 30,000) were supported by a single sequence read, which could in principle inflate apparent diversity. CDR3 beta lengths ranging from 21 to 81 nucleotides were observed, with a peak at 45 nucleotides. A unique TRBV gene could be assigned to only about 23,000 (approximately 70%) of the clonotypes. Among under 40,000 distinct clonotypes, single-copy clonotypes made up more than 55% of clonotypes but only around a fifth of assemblies. Preferential PCR amplification of some TRBV and TRBJ sequences may have skewed the reported gene usage frequencies. TRBV usage was found to range from about 0.01% for TRBV17 to about 25% for TRBV20-1, and TRBJ usage was found to range from under 2% for TRBJ2-6 to roughly 17% for TRBJ2-1.

Concerning this clonotype: Its antigen is currently not known. As the CDR3 is not closed by the conserved phenylalanine or tryptophan, this likely results from a read error.

TCRdb records Illumina Genome Analyzer II as the sequencer. Two rounds of nested PCR with TRBC1/TRBC2-specific primers yielded a RACE product of about 520 bp, which was gel-purified. A TRBC-specific primer and a template-switching oligonucleotide were used to make first-strand cDNA, with the template-switching oligonucleotide providing a 5' anchor for RACE. The RACE amplicon was too long for direct short-read sequencing, so it was concatemerized by ligation and sheared by sonication. PAGE was used to isolate a size fraction of 100 to 300 bp, and that fraction then underwent shotgun sequencing on the Illumina platform. In separate runs on an Illumina GAII, sequencing yielded 18.8 million 36-nt reads and 21.7 million 50-nt single-end reads. Per the source publication's procedure: The pooled 40,582,229 reads were assembled with iSSAKE using parameters -m 15, -o 2 and -r 0.7. Seeds for the de novo CDR3 beta assemblies came from reads aligning to the ends of Ensembl TRBV gene predictions that carried unmatched junctional bases. Clonotype abundance was estimated from the count of matching assembled contigs rather than from raw read depth. After approximately 2,100 (roughly 6%) of the assembled clonotypes were removed for having in-frame stop codons, roughly 34,000 productive clonotypes remained. Of the 270 or so unique TCR sequences obtained by Sanger sequencing of cloned RACE products, about 68% were also present in the Illumina assembly. The public reads were reanalyzed by TCRdb: fastp trimming at Q25, MiXCR alignment, in-frame beta chains only. Rows with one shared CDR3 protein collapse into an entry with the most common genes and DNA. TCRdb assigned the V and J calls; the authors' analysis was not used. This sample comprises 3,500 to 5,000 distinct CDR3 sequences, about two fifths of them detected only once. The ten largest clones take up 2.9% of the sample.

V is pared back by 5 bases and J by 0 bases, with 11 bases lying between the germline termini. The germline V gene provides CDR1 SGHTA and CDR2 FQGNSA. From its first to its last residue, the CDR3 has 14 amino acids. Only CDR3 DNA remains: 42 bases, in frame from the first base. All donors in the pool were aged about 18 to 45 years, and the pool included several hundred males and fewer than 200 females. Peripheral leukocyte polyA+ RNA was isolated from 150 to 200 liters of pooled peripheral blood. A commercial mRNA preparation from normal human peripheral blood leukocytes pooled from fewer than 600 individuals was used as the starting material.

Recombination connected TRBV7-2 to TRBJ2-7; TRBD1 is a weak D gene call, 5 bases matching. The material sequenced was commercial RNA from peripheral blood pooled from many donors. This clonotype originated in a pool of human donors in good health; the sample was commercial RNA pooled from many donors. The DNA reads TGTGCCAGCAGCATTGACAGCCGCTCCTACGAGCAGTACATC. Its protein product is CASSIDSRSYEQYI.